The rows below give T cell receptor beta chains drawn from one sample of a study of cytomegalovirus exposure and HLA in healthy donors. Sequencing used immunoSEQ multiplex PCR; TCRdb keeps in-frame clones, though not all of them. The sample holds 120,000 to 150,000 clones; 60% to 80% are singletons and the top ten take about 6.7%. Sequencing was carried out using PBMCs. The receptors stem from a woman aged 40 to 55 in good health and CMV-seropositive. Both conserved end residues are part of each CDR3. A D gene is named only where the DNA matches it firmly. Not all rows give a size; the values are once, few, many and, for expanded clones, a class.

V gene: TRBV30; D gene: TRBD1; clone size: once; J gene: TRBJ1-1; CDR3 DNA: TGTGCCTGGAACAGGGGCCCGGATGGGGCTTTCTTT; CDR3 protein: CAWNRGPDGAFF
V gene: TRBV2; D gene: TRBD1; clone size: .; J gene: TRBJ1-4; CDR3 DNA: TGTGCCAGCAGGACAGGGCTCAATGAAAAACTGTTTTTT; CDR3 protein: CASRTGLNEKLFF
V gene: TRBV7-6; D gene: .; clone size: .; J gene: TRBJ2-7; CDR3 DNA: TGTGCCAGCAGCTCTAGCTCCTACGAGCAGTACTTC; CDR3 protein: CASSSSSYEQYF
V gene: TRBV7-3; D gene: .; clone size: .; J gene: TRBJ2-7; CDR3 DNA: TGTGCCAGCAGCTTAGTTCGCCTTAGCTCCTACGAGCAGTACTTC; CDR3 protein: CASSLVRLSSYEQYF
V gene: TRBV2; D gene: .; clone size: .; J gene: TRBJ2-3; CDR3 DNA: TGTGCCAGCAGTGGATCCGGGATGAGCACAGATACGCAGTATTTT; CDR3 protein: CASSGSGMSTDTQYF
V gene: TRBV14; D gene: TRBD1; clone size: .; J gene: TRBJ2-3; CDR3 DNA: TGTGCCAGCAGCCGCGGGACAGGGAGCACAGATACGCAGTATTTT; CDR3 protein: CASSRGTGSTDTQYF
V gene: TRBV5-1; D gene: .; clone size: .; J gene: TRBJ2-1; CDR3 DNA: TGCGCCAGCAGCTTGCAAGGGGCCCGAATAGGCAATGAGCAGTTCTTC; CDR3 protein: CASSLQGARIGNEQFF
V gene: TRBV19; D gene: .; clone size: .; J gene: TRBJ1-2; CDR3 DNA: TGTGCCAGTACCGACGGCGGATACTATGGCTACACCTTC; CDR3 protein: CASTDGGYYGYTF
V gene: TRBV5-6; D gene: TRBD2; clone size: .; J gene: TRBJ2-7; CDR3 DNA: TGTGCCAGCAGCTCTCGACTAGCGGGGGACGAGCAGTACTTC; CDR3 protein: CASSSRLAGDEQYF
V gene: TRBV7-9; D gene: TRBD2; clone size: .; J gene: TRBJ2-3; CDR3 DNA: TGTGCCAGCAGCCGACGTACGGGGGGGCAAAATACGCAGTATTTT; CDR3 protein: CASSRRTGGQNTQYF
V gene: TRBV11-2; D gene: .; clone size: .; J gene: TRBJ1-3; CDR3 DNA: TGTGCCAGCAGCTCATACCGACAGTCCGGAAACACCATATATTTT; CDR3 protein: CASSSYRQSGNTIYF
V gene: TRBV12-5; D gene: .; clone size: few; J gene: TRBJ2-4; CDR3 DNA: TGTGCAGAGGGTTCCACCCGGGACACACAAAACATTCAGTACTTC; CDR3 protein: CAEGSTRDTQNIQYF
V gene: TRBV2; D gene: TRBD1; clone size: .; J gene: TRBJ1-2; CDR3 DNA: TGTGCCAGCACCCCGGGACAGGGAACCGGCTACACCTTC; CDR3 protein: CASTPGQGTGYTF
V gene: TRBV19; D gene: TRBD1; clone size: .; J gene: TRBJ1-1; CDR3 DNA: TGTGCCAGTAGTCCAACGGACAGGCCAGTCACTGAAGCTTTCTTT; CDR3 protein: CASSPTDRPVTEAFF
V gene: TRBV28; D gene: TRBD2; clone size: .; J gene: TRBJ2-1; CDR3 DNA: TGTGCCAGCTCCGGGCCGGGAGGGATTAGAATGAATGAGCAGTTCTTC; CDR3 protein: CASSGPGGIRMNEQFF
V gene: TRBV19; D gene: TRBD1; clone size: .; J gene: TRBJ1-5; CDR3 DNA: TGTGCCAGTAGAGAGTGGGACAGGGCTAATCAGCCCCAGCATTTT; CDR3 protein: CASREWDRANQPQHF
V gene: TRBV27; D gene: .; clone size: .; J gene: TRBJ1-4; CDR3 DNA: TGTGCCAGCAGTACTCGACAGGTGCCTGAAAAACTGTTTTTT; CDR3 protein: CASSTRQVPEKLFF
V gene: TRBV2; D gene: TRBD2; clone size: .; J gene: TRBJ2-5; CDR3 DNA: TGTGCCAGCAGGAAGACTAGCTCGGGGTTCGCGTACCAAGAGACCCAGTACTTC; CDR3 protein: CASRKTSSGFAYQETQYF
V gene: TRBV5-4; D gene: TRBD2; clone size: .; J gene: TRBJ2-6; CDR3 DNA: TGTGCCAGCAGCTCCGGGACTAGCGGGGGGGCTGGGGCCAACGTCCTGACTTTC; CDR3 protein: CASSSGTSGGAGANVLTF
V gene: TRBV7-9; D gene: .; clone size: .; J gene: TRBJ2-6; CDR3 DNA: TGTGCCAGCAGCATCTACAGGGCCTCCTCTGGGGCCAACGTCCTGACTTTC; CDR3 protein: CASSIYRASSGANVLTF
V gene: TRBV6-5; D gene: .; clone size: .; J gene: TRBJ1-1; CDR3 DNA: TGTGCCAGCAGTTACGCTCTGACAGGTTGGTTTGAAGCTTTCTTT; CDR3 protein: CASSYALTGWFEAFF
V gene: TRBV28; D gene: .; clone size: .; J gene: TRBJ1-5; CDR3 DNA: TGTGCCAGCAGTTTAATCCAAGACTTACGCAATCAGCCCCAGCATTTT; CDR3 protein: CASSLIQDLRNQPQHF
V gene: TRBV5-6; D gene: TRBD1; clone size: .; J gene: TRBJ1-2; CDR3 DNA: TGTGCCAGCAGCACCGGGACAGCAAAGGGTATAAGCGGCTACACCTTC; CDR3 protein: CASSTGTAKGISGYTF
V gene: TRBV6-1; D gene: TRBD1; clone size: few; J gene: TRBJ1-2; CDR3 DNA: TGTGCCAGCAATAGACAGGGGGCGCAAAATGGCTACACCTTC; CDR3 protein: CASNRQGAQNGYTF
V gene: TRBV6-6; D gene: TRBD1; clone size: .; J gene: TRBJ1-2; CDR3 DNA: TGTGCCAGCAGTTACCACGTGGGACAGAGCGGCTACACCTTC; CDR3 protein: CASSYHVGQSGYTF
V gene: TRBV4-1; D gene: TRBD1; clone size: .; J gene: TRBJ2-7; CDR3 DNA: TGCGCCAGCAGCCTAGGGACAGGGAGGCTTGGCGAGCAGTACTTC; CDR3 protein: CASSLGTGRLGEQYF
V gene: TRBV10-3; D gene: TRBD1; clone size: .; J gene: TRBJ2-5; CDR3 DNA: TGTGCCATCATTTACAGGGGGCCTCTAGAGACCCAGTACTTC; CDR3 protein: CAIIYRGPLETQYF
V gene: TRBV7-6; D gene: .; clone size: .; J gene: TRBJ2-5; CDR3 DNA: TGTGCCAGCAGCTTACCAGGGGTAGGGACCCAGTACTTC; CDR3 protein: CASSLPGVGTQYF
V gene: TRBV27; D gene: TRBD1; clone size: .; J gene: TRBJ1-5; CDR3 DNA: TGTGCCAGCAGTTCGTCGACAGGGAGCAATCAGCCCCAGCATTTT; CDR3 protein: CASSSSTGSNQPQHF
V gene: TRBV7-3; D gene: .; clone size: few; J gene: TRBJ2-7; CDR3 DNA: TGTGCCAGCAGCTTAGATCCAACTTCTACCTACGAGCAGTACTTC; CDR3 protein: CASSLDPTSTYEQYF
V gene: TRBV5-1; D gene: .; clone size: .; J gene: TRBJ2-5; CDR3 DNA: TGCGCCAGCAGCTCCGGGACAATCCAAGAGACCCAGTACTTC; CDR3 protein: CASSSGTIQETQYF
V gene: TRBV11-2; D gene: .; clone size: .; J gene: TRBJ1-1; CDR3 DNA: TGTGCCAGCAGCTTATTCGGGGCAGGGGCCACTGAAGCTTTCTTT; CDR3 protein: CASSLFGAGATEAFF
V gene: TRBV25-1; D gene: TRBD1; clone size: .; J gene: TRBJ1-6; CDR3 DNA: TGTGCCACCCAAACCGGGACAGGGAATAAGGCCCTCCACTTT; CDR3 protein: CATQTGTGNKALHF
V gene: TRBV19; D gene: TRBD2; clone size: .; J gene: TRBJ2-7; CDR3 DNA: TGTGCCAGTAGTAGCGGGGGGGGCTACGAGCAGTACTTC; CDR3 protein: CASSSGGGYEQYF
V gene: TRBV25-1; D gene: .; clone size: .; J gene: TRBJ2-1; CDR3 DNA: TGTGCCAGCAGCCCCGAGACTCGGGGACACCTCAATGAGCAGTTCTTC; CDR3 protein: CASSPETRGHLNEQFF
V gene: TRBV6-5; D gene: .; clone size: .; J gene: TRBJ1-4; CDR3 DNA: TGTGCCAGCAGTCAGCTTACAGGGCGGAAACTGTTTTTT; CDR3 protein: CASSQLTGRKLFF
V gene: TRBV5-1; D gene: .; clone size: .; J gene: TRBJ1-3; CDR3 DNA: TGCGCCAGCAGCCTCACGGGGGACTCTGGAAACACCATATATTTT; CDR3 protein: CASSLTGDSGNTIYF